This T cell receptor beta chain derives from a study of patients and donors after allogeneic stem cell transplantation. Trimming pared 7 bases from V and 0 bases from J, leaving 19 bases between. Per the germline V gene, CDR1 is SQVTM and CDR2 is ANQGSEA. The CDR3 runs to 16 residues. TCRdb re-analysed the RT-PCR reads in MiXCR, keeping a single row per CDR3 protein. Of some 150,000 distinct CDR3 sequences in the sample, roughly two fifths were seen once. J is TRBJ2-1 and V is TRBV29-1, with D possibly TRBD2 on 6 matching bases. The material sequenced was blood, either unsorted or a sorted T cell fraction (not recorded which). The sequence was obtained from a human donor who was either an allogeneic HSCT recipient or a stem cell or donor lymphocyte infusion donor (not recorded which). It is not recorded whose cells these are; they may come from a transplant donor. The CDR3 nucleotides are TGCAGCGGAGCATCACTAGCACGGGGCTCCTACAATGAGCAGTTCTTC. This codes for CSGASLARGSYNEQFF.